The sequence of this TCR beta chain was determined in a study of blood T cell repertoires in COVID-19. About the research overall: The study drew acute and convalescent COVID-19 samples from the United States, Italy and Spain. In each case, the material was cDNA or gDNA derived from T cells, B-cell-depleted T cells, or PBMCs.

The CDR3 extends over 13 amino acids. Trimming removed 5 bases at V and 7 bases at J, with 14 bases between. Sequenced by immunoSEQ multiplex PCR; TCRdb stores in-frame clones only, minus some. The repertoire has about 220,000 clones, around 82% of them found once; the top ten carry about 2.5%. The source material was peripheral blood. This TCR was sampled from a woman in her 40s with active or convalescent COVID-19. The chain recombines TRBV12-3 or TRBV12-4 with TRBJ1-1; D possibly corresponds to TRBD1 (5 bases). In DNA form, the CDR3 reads TGTGCCAGCAGTCTGCAGGGTCAAAGTGAAGCTTTCTTT. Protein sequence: CASSLQGQSEAFF.